What follows is one TCR beta chain and its context. This sample stems from a study of blood T cell repertoires in COVID-19. The CDR3 length is 10 residues. V was shortened by 7 bases and J by 10 bases, with 11 bases between the two germline ends. CDR1 and CDR2 from the germline V gene are DFQATT and SNEGSKA (reference sequence). Sequencing was performed with immunoSEQ multiplex PCR; in TCRdb, only in-frame clones are kept and a portion is missing. Here the sample spans about 56,000 clones, less than 90% being singletons. The chain employs TRBV20-1 and TRBJ2-1, with TRBD2 as a possible D gene (5 bases). This clonotype originated in a woman older than 75 with acute or convalescent COVID-19. Sequenced input: peripheral blood. The CDR3 region has the DNA TGCAGTGTGTCCGGGAAGGAGCAGTTCTTC. Its translation is CSVSGKEQFF.